This paragraph covers one TCR beta chain sequence. Its target is not known. The data originate from a study of T cell responses to AZD1222 COVID-19 vaccine. The wider study: Second-dose schedules of about 4 or about 12 weeks were combined. Notes on the study in general: At baseline, just five to seven AZD1222 recipients tested seropositive. Females outnumbered males among donors, who were mostly white British; clonal diversity was possibly underestimated. Repertoires were obtained only post-peak T cell response.

TCRdb's table, derived via immunoSEQ multiplex PCR, lists solely in-frame clones and lacks some. The sample has roughly 120,000 clones, 87% seen once; the top ten hold roughly 5%. Germline assignment: CDR1 MNHEY and CDR2 SVGAGI. The V gene end was trimmed by 4 bases and the J gene end by 0 bases; junction bases not matched to a gene: 5. The CDR3 is made up of 15 amino acids. The sample in question was peripheral blood, obtained on day 0 of AZD1222 vaccination. The rearrangement joins TRBV6-5 to TRBJ2-5; TRBD2 agrees at 7 bases. This receptor was obtained from an adult in good health. CDR3 sequence (DNA): TGTGCCAGCAGTTCCCGGGGGGACTACCAAGAGACCCAGTACTTC. Its translation is CASSSRGDYQETQYF.